What follows are 17 T cell receptor beta chains derived from one specimen sequenced in a study of brain T cells in children with intractable seizures. TCRdb keeps only in-frame clones here, not all; method: immunoSEQ multiplex PCR. The sample consists of approximately 9,000 clones, roughly 71% of them appearing once. Sequencing was limited to surgery cases with top T cell transcript signatures in brain tissue. The sample was resected brain tissue, taken at surgery. The origin of the receptors is a girl aged 2-15 years with tuberous sclerosis and intractable seizures.

This chain connects TRBV9 to TRBJ1-4, with 7 bases aligning to TRBD1. Germline trimming cut 4 bases from V and 5 bases from J; bases unmatched to any gene: 8. Looked up from germline, CDR1 is SGDLS and CDR2 is YYNGEE. The length of the CDR3 is 15 residues. The CDR3 DNA sequence: TGTGCCAGCAGCTTCCGGACAGGAGCAAATGAAAAACTGTTTTTT. This encodes CASSFRTGANEKLFF.

The chain is built from TRBV30 and TRBJ2-5; the D gene is possibly TRBD2 (6 bases). Trimming took 2 bases from V and 4 from J, leaving 8 bases between them. This CDR3 is 12 amino acids long. Looked up from germline, CDR1 is GTSNPN and CDR2 is SVGIG (reference sequence). The CDR3 DNA reads as TGTGCCTGGAGTATGGGGGGAGAGACCCAGTACTTC. Amino acids: CAWSMGGETQYF. Supplemented by reference TRBV30 and TRBJ2-5, the full variable domain reads SQTIHQWPATLVQPVGSPLSLECTVEGTSNPNLYWYRQAAGRGLQLLFYSVGIGQISSEVPQNLSASRPQDRQFILSSKKLLLSDSGFYLCAWSMGGETQYFGPGTRLLVL.

V usage is TRBV4-1 and J usage is TRBJ2-4; D may match TRBD1 or TRBD2 (7 bases each). V lost 4 bases and J lost 3, with 16 bases in between. The length of the CDR3 is 16 residues. Germline loops: CDR1 MGHRA, CDR2 YSYEKL. The CDR3 protein is CASSPPPRGGKNIQYF. CDR3 bases: TGCGCCAGCAGCCCACCACCCAGGGGGGGCAAAAACATTCAGTACTTC.

J is TRBJ2-3 and V is TRBV21-1; the tabulated D call, TRBD2, remains unverified against the DNA. TRBV21-1 is a pseudogene. This CDR3 spans 20 amino acids. The CDR3 DNA sequence: TGTGCCAGCAGCAAAGTAGGCCCCACTAGCGGGGGGGCCGGGCCAGATACGCAGTATTTT. This encodes CASSKVGPTSGGAGPDTQYF.

This chain connects TRBV2 to TRBJ2-3; a possible D gene is TRBD2 (7 bases). V was clipped by 4 bases and J by 2 bases, with 13 bases between them. Germline CDR1 is SNHLY and CDR2 is FYNNEI. The CDR3 is 15 amino acids. The CDR3 loop reads CASSGWGGDTDTQYF. In DNA, the CDR3 is TGTGCCAGCAGTGGGTGGGGGGGCGACACAGATACGCAGTATTTT.

The chain carries TRBV3-1 (or the pseudogene TRBV3-2) and TRBJ1-2; 7 bases agree with TRBD1. The ends lost 2 bases at V and 6 bases at J; junction bases unmatched: 3. Germline CDR1 is LGHDT and CDR2 is YNNKEL (reference sequence). The CDR3 runs 13 residues. The CDR3 sequence is CASSQTQGDGYTF. The CDR3 DNA reads as TGTGCCAGCAGCCAAACGCAGGGGGATGGCTACACCTTC.

The rearrangement links TRBV10-1 to TRBJ2-1; a weak D match, TRBD2 (5 bases). The CDR3 extends over 15 amino acids. CDR1 is WNHNN and CDR2 is SYGVQD in the germline V gene (reference sequence). V was pared by 7 bases and J by 4 bases, with 17 bases between. For the CDR3, the DNA is TGCGCCAGCACCCTAGCTGTATATCCTTACAATGAGCAGTTCTTC. This codes for CASTLAVYPYNEQFF.

The V gene is TRBV28, the J gene TRBJ1-5; D call uncertain. This CDR3 is built from 14 residues. In germline, CDR1 is MDHEN, CDR2 SYDVKM. V was clipped by 7 bases and J by 1 base, with 11 bases between them. The CDR3 coding sequence is TGTGCCAGCACCCCCCCCAGCAGCAATCAGCCCCAGCATTTT. Translated: CASTPPSSNQPQHF.

This clone has just a few counts. The chain joins TRBV18 to TRBJ1-5, with TRBD1 identical over 11 bases. The CDR3 has 19 amino acids. Germline V CDR1 and CDR2: KGHSH, LQKENI. With V trimmed by 3 bases and J by 6 bases, 16 bases remained unmatched. The chain's CDR3 is CASSPFRRTGGRGSQPQHF. CDR3 sequence (DNA): TGTGCCAGCTCACCTTTCCGTCGGACAGGGGGCAGGGGTAGTCAGCCCCAGCATTTT.

V and J are TRBV6-1 and TRBJ2-7; possible D gene TRBD1, 6 bases. Germline loops: CDR1 MNHNS, CDR2 SASEGT. The length of the CDR3 is 19 residues. The V gene lost 1 base and the J gene lost 1 base, with 23 bases spanning the gap. Written as DNA, the CDR3 is TGTGCCAGCAGTGAAGTCCCGACGGGACAACTCGCCTATTCCTACGAGCAGTACGTC. Residues: CASSEVPTGQLAYSYEQYV.

The chain employs TRBV3-1 (or the pseudogene TRBV3-2) and TRBJ2-7; possible D gene TRBD1, 5 bases. CDR1 and CDR2 (germline): LGHDT, YNNKEL (reference sequence). Trimming took off 0 bases at V and 2 bases at J, with 5 bases between the two ends. The CDR3 loop spans 13 amino acids. CDR3 amino acids: CASSQEGAYEQYF. The CDR3 region has the DNA TGTGCCAGCAGCCAAGAAGGGGCCTACGAGCAGTACTTC.

The chain carries TRBV6-1 and TRBJ1-2, with TRBD1 identical over 9 bases. CDR1 is MNHNS and CDR2 is SASEGT in the germline V gene. Trimming removed 1 base from V and 3 bases from J; junction bases left unmatched: 0. The CDR3 loop spans 14 amino acids. The CDR3: CASSEGDRDYGYTF. The CDR3 DNA follows: TGTGCCAGCAGTGAAGGGGACAGGGACTATGGCTACACCTTC.

V gene TRBV9 combines with J gene TRBJ1-3; 8 bases match TRBD1. With 2 bases clipped from V and 4 bases from J, the junction kept 8 bases outside the gene matches. The CDR3 is 16 residues long. Germline CDR1 reads SGDLS; CDR2 reads YYNGEE. The DNA for the CDR3 is TGTGCCAGCAGCGTCCGACAGGGGAGAAGCGGAAACACCATATATTTT. Its translation: CASSVRQGRSGNTIYF. Full variable domain (missing parts from reference TRBV9 and TRBJ1-3): DSGVTQTPKHLITATGQRVTLRCSPRSGDLSVYWYQQSLDQGLQFLIQYYNGEERAKGNILERFSAQQFPDLHSELNLSSLELGDSALYFCASSVRQGRSGNTIYFGEGSWLTVV.

V is TRBV5-1 and J is TRBJ1-1; D gene ambiguous. The V end lost 0 bases, the J end lost 0 bases, and 6 bases lay between the germline ends. Germline values: CDR1 SGHRS, CDR2 YFSETQ. The CDR3 runs to 14 residues. This CDR3 is CASSLAQVNTEAFF. CDR3 coding DNA: TGCGCCAGCAGCTTGGCCCAGGTGAACACTGAAGCTTTCTTT.

This clone showed up just a few times. V usage is TRBV27 and J usage is TRBJ1-2; TRBD1 aligns across 8 bases. The CDR3 loop spans 16 amino acids. The junction had 13 bases not matched to a gene; V was cut back by 2 bases and J by 8 bases. The germline gives CDR1 MNHEY, CDR2 SMNVEV (reference sequence). CDR3 residues: CASSLGGFGQGWGYTF. In DNA, the CDR3 is TGTGCCAGCAGTTTAGGAGGTTTCGGACAGGGCTGGGGCTACACCTTC.

This clone was found a few times. CDR3 coding DNA: TGTGCCAGCACCTGGACTAGGCCAGAGACCCAGTACTTC. Protein product: CASTWTRPETQYF. V is TRBV2 and J is TRBJ2-5; 7 nucleotides line up with TRBD2. V lost 7 bases and J lost 4; bases outside the gene matches: 6. The CDR3 extends over 13 amino acids. Germline CDR1 reads SNHLY; CDR2 reads FYNNEI.

This chain uses TRBV19 with TRBJ2-5, with 7 bases identical to TRBD1. V lost 3 bases, J lost 3 bases, and 10 bases stayed unmatched. The germline V gene has CDR1 LNHDA and CDR2 SQIVND (reference sequence). The CDR3 has 16 amino acids. Here the CDR3 DNA reads TGTGCCAGTAGTATGGGGATTCCGGGACAGAAAGAGACCCAGTACTTC. Translation: CASSMGIPGQKETQYF.